These T cell receptor beta chains were read from a single sample in a study of shared clonotypes between healthy human individuals. TCRdb's copy holds only in-frame clones and misses some; the assay was immunoSEQ multiplex PCR. The sample has around 2.5 million clones, under 95% seen once. Sequenced material: naive CD4+ T cells from PBMCs. These receptors were collected from a man aged 18 to 35 in good health. Some clones in this sample may be carry-over from other donors' samples. Each CDR3 is given with its conserved first and last residue. The order of the fields is J gene, D gene, clone size, V gene, CDR3 DNA, CDR3 protein. The D gene is left open where the match is weak. Clone size is shown for a subset of rows, as once, few, many or a class of expanded clone.

j_call: TRBJ1-2
d_call: TRBD1
clone_size: .
v_call: TRBV10-3
cdr3_nt: TGTGCCATCAGTGAACGGACAGGGCCGGACTATGGCTACACCTTC
cdr3_aa: CAISERTGPDYGYTF

j_call: TRBJ2-1
d_call: TRBD2
clone_size: .
v_call: TRBV14
cdr3_nt: TGTGCCAGCAGCCTTCAAAGTTGGACTAGCGGGAGATATTGGAATGAGCAGTTCTTC
cdr3_aa: CASSLQSWTSGRYWNEQFF

j_call: TRBJ2-2
d_call: TRBD2
clone_size: .
v_call: TRBV6-5
cdr3_nt: TGTGCCAGCAGTCCGACTAGCCGAAACACCGGGGAGCTGTTTTTT
cdr3_aa: CASSPTSRNTGELFF

j_call: TRBJ2-3
d_call: .
clone_size: .
v_call: TRBV4-3
cdr3_nt: TGCGCCAGCAGCCAAGTTGGGGATTACACAGATACGCAGTATTTT
cdr3_aa: CASSQVGDYTDTQYF

j_call: TRBJ2-5
d_call: .
clone_size: .
v_call: TRBV2
cdr3_nt: TGTGCCAGCAGAGGGCAGACTAGGTCAGAGACCCAGTACTTC
cdr3_aa: CASRGQTRSETQYF

j_call: TRBJ2-7
d_call: TRBD2
clone_size: .
v_call: TRBV15
cdr3_nt: TGTGCCACCAGCACGGGACTACCGTACGAGCAGTACTTC
cdr3_aa: CATSTGLPYEQYF

j_call: TRBJ2-5
d_call: .
clone_size: once
v_call: TRBV5-1
cdr3_nt: TGCGCCAGCAGCTTGGGCGGAGGTCAAGAGACCCAGTACTTC
cdr3_aa: CASSLGGGQETQYF

j_call: TRBJ1-1
d_call: .
clone_size: .
v_call: TRBV5-1
cdr3_nt: TGCGCCAGCAGCTTGGGGGCCTCCGGGGGCGCGCTGGGAACTGAAGCTTTCTTT
cdr3_aa: CASSLGASGGALGTEAFF

j_call: TRBJ2-1
d_call: TRBD2
clone_size: .
v_call: TRBV10-3
cdr3_nt: TGTGCCACTTTGGGGACTAGCGTGCCCAATGAGCAGTTCTTC
cdr3_aa: CATLGTSVPNEQFF

j_call: TRBJ2-7
d_call: .
clone_size: .
v_call: TRBV5-1
cdr3_nt: TGCGCCAGCAGCTTGAGCCGTTACCCCTACTACGAGCAGTACTTC
cdr3_aa: CASSLSRYPYYEQYF

j_call: TRBJ1-1
d_call: .
clone_size: .
v_call: TRBV6-1
cdr3_nt: TGTGCCAGCATCAGCCCAGGGTTGAACACTGAAGCTTTCTTT
cdr3_aa: CASISPGLNTEAFF

j_call: TRBJ1-3
d_call: .
clone_size: once
v_call: TRBV4-3
cdr3_nt: TGCGCCAGCAGCCAGGGCAGGGCCTTCTCTGGAAACACCATATATTTT
cdr3_aa: CASSQGRAFSGNTIYF

j_call: TRBJ1-5
d_call: .
clone_size: .
v_call: TRBV19
cdr3_nt: TGTGCCACACGGTGGGCAGGGTTCAATCAGCCCCAGCATTTT
cdr3_aa: CATRWAGFNQPQHF

j_call: TRBJ2-7
d_call: .
clone_size: .
v_call: TRBV5-1
cdr3_nt: TGCGCCAGCTCCTCCGCGGTGACAGCCCTCGGCGAGCAGTACTTC
cdr3_aa: CASSSAVTALGEQYF

j_call: TRBJ2-1
d_call: TRBD2
clone_size: .
v_call: TRBV6-5
cdr3_nt: TGTGCCAGCAGAATAGCGGGAGTAGATGAGCAGTTCTTC
cdr3_aa: CASRIAGVDEQFF

j_call: TRBJ1-1
d_call: .
clone_size: once
v_call: TRBV11-1
cdr3_nt: TGTGCCAGCAGCCGAGAAACACTGAACACTGAAGCTTTCTTT
cdr3_aa: CASSRETLNTEAFF

j_call: TRBJ2-3
d_call: .
clone_size: .
v_call: TRBV9
cdr3_nt: TGTGCCAGCAGCGCAGGACAGAGGACTCCTGCAGATACGCAGTATTTT
cdr3_aa: CASSAGQRTPADTQYF

j_call: TRBJ2-3
d_call: TRBD2
clone_size: .
v_call: TRBV6-1
cdr3_nt: TGTGCCAGCAGTGAATCGGGACTAGCGGGAGGGCTCAGCACAGATACGCAGTATTTT
cdr3_aa: CASSESGLAGGLSTDTQYF

j_call: TRBJ2-1
d_call: TRBD1
clone_size: .
v_call: TRBV7-3
cdr3_nt: TGTGCCAGCAGCACGGACAGGGCTCCTTACAATGAGCAGTTCTTC
cdr3_aa: CASSTDRAPYNEQFF

j_call: TRBJ2-3
d_call: .
clone_size: .
v_call: TRBV5-6
cdr3_nt: TGTGCCAGCAGCTTGGGGCTAGATGGTACGCAGTATTTT
cdr3_aa: CASSLGLDGTQYF

j_call: TRBJ1-4
d_call: .
clone_size: .
v_call: TRBV9
cdr3_nt: TGTGCCAGCGGGAGTACAGGGTTCGGTGAAAAACTGTTTTTT
cdr3_aa: CASGSTGFGEKLFF

j_call: TRBJ2-7
d_call: .
clone_size: .
v_call: TRBV27
cdr3_nt: TGTGCCAGCAGTCCCAAGGCGAGGGATTATTACGAGCAGTACTTC
cdr3_aa: CASSPKARDYYEQYF

j_call: TRBJ2-7
d_call: TRBD2
clone_size: .
v_call: TRBV5-4
cdr3_nt: TGTGCCAGCAGCTTGGTAGCGGGAGGGCCCCTCGAGCAGTACTTC
cdr3_aa: CASSLVAGGPLEQYF

j_call: TRBJ2-2
d_call: TRBD2
clone_size: .
v_call: TRBV6-5
cdr3_nt: TGTGCCAGCAGAGAGGGACTAAACACCGGGGAGCTGTTTTTT
cdr3_aa: CASREGLNTGELFF

j_call: TRBJ1-5
d_call: .
clone_size: few
v_call: TRBV6-1
cdr3_nt: TGTGCCAGCAGTCAATTGGCAATACAGCCCCAGCATTTT
cdr3_aa: CASSQLAIQPQHF

j_call: TRBJ1-3
d_call: .
clone_size: .
v_call: TRBV21-1
cdr3_nt: TGTGCCAGCAGCATAGGAGGAGTGAAACACACCATATATTTT
cdr3_aa: CASSIGGVKHTIYF

j_call: TRBJ2-4
d_call: TRBD1
clone_size: .
v_call: TRBV7-8
cdr3_nt: TGTGCCAGCAGCTTCCCGGGGACAGGGGCCAAAAACATTCAGTACTTC
cdr3_aa: CASSFPGTGAKNIQYF

j_call: TRBJ1-4
d_call: .
clone_size: .
v_call: TRBV9
cdr3_nt: TGTGCCAGCAGCGTGGGGCAGTCAACTAATGAAAAACTGTTTTTT
cdr3_aa: CASSVGQSTNEKLFF

j_call: TRBJ2-5
d_call: .
clone_size: once
v_call: TRBV20-1
cdr3_nt: TGCAGTGCAATAGGACAAGAGACCCAGTACTTC
cdr3_aa: CSAIGQETQYF

j_call: TRBJ2-3
d_call: .
clone_size: .
v_call: TRBV30
cdr3_nt: TGTGCCTGGAACCGAGGGGCAGATACGCAGTATTTT
cdr3_aa: CAWNRGADTQYF

j_call: TRBJ2-1
d_call: TRBD2
clone_size: .
v_call: TRBV11-2
cdr3_nt: TGTGCCAGCAGCTCAAACGAGCGGGAGGAGCAGTTCTTC
cdr3_aa: CASSSNEREEQFF

j_call: TRBJ2-1
d_call: .
clone_size: .
v_call: TRBV15
cdr3_nt: TGTGCCACCAGCATAGAACCGACAGGACCCTACAATGAGCAGTTCTTC
cdr3_aa: CATSIEPTGPYNEQFF

j_call: TRBJ2-6
d_call: TRBD1
clone_size: .
v_call: TRBV6-7
cdr3_nt: TGTGCCAGCAGTTACGGGGACAGTCTTTCTGGGGCCAACGTCCTGACTTTC
cdr3_aa: CASSYGDSLSGANVLTF

j_call: TRBJ2-5
d_call: .
clone_size: .
v_call: TRBV6-1
cdr3_nt: TGTGCCAGCAGTGAATTTCAGGGGGAGACCCAGTACTTC
cdr3_aa: CASSEFQGETQYF

j_call: TRBJ2-1
d_call: TRBD2
clone_size: .
v_call: TRBV5-1
cdr3_nt: TGCGCCAGCAGCTTAGCGGGACGGTACAATGAGCAGTTCTTC
cdr3_aa: CASSLAGRYNEQFF

j_call: TRBJ1-4
d_call: .
clone_size: .
v_call: TRBV6-5
cdr3_nt: TGTGCCAGCACCGGTGAAGTACAGGGAAAACTGTTTTTT
cdr3_aa: CASTGEVQGKLFF

j_call: TRBJ2-1
d_call: TRBD2
clone_size: once
v_call: TRBV7-9
cdr3_nt: TGTGCCAGCAGCTTATCTAGCGGCCCCTACAATGAGCAGTTCTTC
cdr3_aa: CASSLSSGPYNEQFF

j_call: TRBJ1-4
d_call: .
clone_size: once
v_call: TRBV4-1
cdr3_nt: TGCGCCAGCAGCCAAGATTCGTCATTCAGGCTAAATGAAAAACTGTTTTTT
cdr3_aa: CASSQDSSFRLNEKLFF

j_call: TRBJ2-2
d_call: TRBD1
clone_size: .
v_call: TRBV7-9
cdr3_nt: TGTGCCAGCAGCTTTCGGGACAGTGTTACCGGGGAGCTGTTTTTT
cdr3_aa: CASSFRDSVTGELFF

j_call: TRBJ1-4
d_call: .
clone_size: .
v_call: TRBV11-2
cdr3_nt: TGTGCCAGCAGTCAAAGGACGGAGAATGAAAAACTGTTTTTT
cdr3_aa: CASSQRTENEKLFF

j_call: TRBJ2-1
d_call: .
clone_size: .
v_call: TRBV7-7
cdr3_nt: TGTGCCAGCAGCCCCCAGGTGGGCCTGACTGGCTCACAGTTCTTC
cdr3_aa: CASSPQVGLTGSQFF

j_call: TRBJ1-2
d_call: TRBD1
clone_size: .
v_call: TRBV7-9
cdr3_nt: TGTGCCAGCAGCTCTCTATCGGGACAGTCTTCTTATGGCTACACCTTC
cdr3_aa: CASSSLSGQSSYGYTF

j_call: TRBJ1-2
d_call: .
clone_size: once
v_call: TRBV4-3
cdr3_nt: TGCGCCAGCAGCCCCGACTCACTCCGTTTATATGGCTACACCTTC
cdr3_aa: CASSPDSLRLYGYTF

j_call: TRBJ2-4
d_call: TRBD1
clone_size: .
v_call: TRBV5-1
cdr3_nt: TGCGCCAGCAGCTTGGCCCCTGGGACAGGGAACATTCAGTACTTC
cdr3_aa: CASSLAPGTGNIQYF

j_call: TRBJ2-7
d_call: .
clone_size: .
v_call: TRBV28
cdr3_nt: TGTGCCAGCACCCCCTTTGTGGGGGTCTACGAGCAGTACTTC
cdr3_aa: CASTPFVGVYEQYF

j_call: TRBJ1-1
d_call: TRBD1
clone_size: .
v_call: TRBV7-3
cdr3_nt: TGTGCCAGCAGCTTGGGACAGGCGGCTGAAGCTTTCTTT
cdr3_aa: CASSLGQAAEAFF

j_call: TRBJ1-5
d_call: TRBD1
clone_size: .
v_call: TRBV28
cdr3_nt: TGTGCCAGCAGTTTACGGACAGGGGGAAAACAGCCCCAGCATTTT
cdr3_aa: CASSLRTGGKQPQHF

j_call: TRBJ1-6
d_call: .
clone_size: .
v_call: TRBV4-1
cdr3_nt: TGCGCCAGCAGCCAGATTGATTCACCCCTCCACTTT
cdr3_aa: CASSQIDSPLHF

j_call: TRBJ2-7
d_call: TRBD1
clone_size: .
v_call: TRBV5-5
cdr3_nt: TGTGCCAGCAGACAATTAAGGGGGCCCTACGAGCAGTACTTC
cdr3_aa: CASRQLRGPYEQYF

j_call: TRBJ2-2
d_call: .
clone_size: .
v_call: TRBV4-2
cdr3_nt: TGTGCCAGCAGCCGGGGCGAGATAAACACCGGGGAGCTGTTTTTT
cdr3_aa: CASSRGEINTGELFF